A selection of T cell receptor beta chains follows, all from one sample in a study of T cell changes during pregnancy in multiple sclerosis. Here immunoSEQ multiplex PCR was the method, and the copy in TCRdb shows in-frame clones only, minus some. The table shows some 60,000 clones, with over 90% occurring only once. Sequencing used peripheral blood, obtained in the first trimester of pregnancy. These receptors originate from a female donor with multiple sclerosis, enrolled in a pregnancy study. Both conserved end residues are part of each CDR3. Fields, in order: clone size, J gene, D gene, V gene, CDR3 protein, CDR3 DNA. The D gene is left open where the match is weak. Part of the rows lack a size; the others show once, few, many or a class for expanded clones.

clone size: NA; J gene: TRBJ2-6; D gene: NA; V gene: TRBV18; CDR3 protein: CASSPTHSGANVLTF; CDR3 DNA: TGTGCCAGCTCCCCCACACACTCTGGGGCCAACGTCCTGACTTTC
clone size: NA; J gene: TRBJ1-3; D gene: NA; V gene: TRBV6-5; CDR3 protein: CASSYSRSSAWNTIYF; CDR3 DNA: TGTGCCAGCAGTTACTCGAGGTCATCGGCGTGGAACACCATATATTTT
clone size: NA; J gene: TRBJ2-7; D gene: NA; V gene: TRBV19; CDR3 protein: CASRTRGGPSYEQYF; CDR3 DNA: TGTGCCAGTAGAACCCGCGGGGGCCCCTCCTACGAGCAGTACTTC
clone size: NA; J gene: TRBJ1-2; D gene: NA; V gene: TRBV7-9; CDR3 protein: CASSLAEDYTF; CDR3 DNA: TGTGCCAGCAGCTTAGCGGAGGACTACACCTTC
clone size: NA; J gene: TRBJ2-1; D gene: NA; V gene: TRBV11-3; CDR3 protein: CASSLGGFDEQFF; CDR3 DNA: TGTGCCAGCAGCTTGGGCGGGTTCGATGAGCAGTTCTTC
clone size: NA; J gene: TRBJ1-5; D gene: TRBD1; V gene: TRBV6-6; CDR3 protein: CASSSTTGGNQPQHF; CDR3 DNA: TGTGCCAGCAGTTCCACGACAGGGGGCAATCAGCCCCAGCATTTT
clone size: NA; J gene: TRBJ2-4; D gene: NA; V gene: TRBV7-7; CDR3 protein: CASSLGLGSDIQYF; CDR3 DNA: TGTGCCAGCAGCTTAGGATTGGGTAGCGACATTCAGTACTTC
clone size: NA; J gene: TRBJ1-5; D gene: TRBD1; V gene: TRBV19; CDR3 protein: CASRSGTVNQPQHF; CDR3 DNA: TGTGCCAGTAGGTCCGGGACAGTTAATCAGCCCCAGCATTTT
clone size: NA; J gene: TRBJ2-5; D gene: NA; V gene: TRBV19; CDR3 protein: CASSRTQGETQYF; CDR3 DNA: TGTGCCAGTAGTAGGACCCAGGGTGAGACCCAGTACTTC
clone size: NA; J gene: TRBJ1-6; D gene: TRBD1; V gene: TRBV4-3; CDR3 protein: CASSQEAGTGGSPLHF; CDR3 DNA: TGCGCCAGCAGCCAAGAAGCCGGGACAGGGGGCTCACCCCTCCACTTT
clone size: NA; J gene: TRBJ2-5; D gene: NA; V gene: TRBV10-3; CDR3 protein: CAISSGTQYF; CDR3 DNA: TGTGCCATCAGTTCCGGGACCCAGTACTTC
clone size: NA; J gene: TRBJ2-2; D gene: TRBD1; V gene: TRBV19; CDR3 protein: CASRISRTGKGELFF; CDR3 DNA: TGTGCCAGTAGAATATCTAGGACAGGGAAGGGGGAGCTGTTTTTT
clone size: NA; J gene: TRBJ2-4; D gene: NA; V gene: TRBV4-3; CDR3 protein: CASSLTRAKNIQYF; CDR3 DNA: TGCGCCAGCAGCCTAACACGAGCCAAAAACATTCAGTACTTC
clone size: NA; J gene: TRBJ1-1; D gene: TRBD1; V gene: TRBV6-5; CDR3 protein: CASSDPGGWTEAFF; CDR3 DNA: TGTGCCAGCAGTGACCCAGGGGGGTGGACTGAAGCTTTCTTT
clone size: NA; J gene: TRBJ2-7; D gene: NA; V gene: TRBV11-2; CDR3 protein: CASSLVQMPSYEQYF; CDR3 DNA: TGTGCCAGCAGCTTAGTACAGATGCCGTCCTACGAGCAGTACTTC
clone size: NA; J gene: TRBJ2-4; D gene: TRBD1; V gene: TRBV7-9; CDR3 protein: CASSQGAGKNIQYF; CDR3 DNA: TGTGCCAGCAGCCAGGGGGCAGGGAAAAACATTCAGTACTTC
clone size: NA; J gene: TRBJ1-5; D gene: NA; V gene: TRBV30; CDR3 protein: CAWSALDSNQPQHF; CDR3 DNA: TGTGCCTGGAGTGCACTCGATAGCAATCAGCCCCAGCATTTT
clone size: NA; J gene: TRBJ1-5; D gene: NA; V gene: TRBV19; CDR3 protein: CASTGGRLQPQHF; CDR3 DNA: TGTGCCAGTACCGGGGGGCGCCTTCAGCCCCAGCATTTT
clone size: once; J gene: TRBJ1-6; D gene: TRBD1; V gene: TRBV7-6; CDR3 protein: CASRLGQNSPLHF; CDR3 DNA: TGTGCCAGCCGCTTGGGACAGAATTCACCCCTCCACTTT
clone size: NA; J gene: TRBJ2-5; D gene: NA; V gene: TRBV9; CDR3 protein: CASSVRNQETQYF; CDR3 DNA: TGTGCCAGCAGCGTGAGGAACCAAGAGACCCAGTACTTC
clone size: once; J gene: TRBJ2-3; D gene: TRBD1; V gene: TRBV7-2; CDR3 protein: CASSGDRVGTDTQYF; CDR3 DNA: TGTGCCAGCAGCGGGGACAGGGTGGGAACAGATACGCAGTATTTT
clone size: NA; J gene: TRBJ2-7; D gene: TRBD1; V gene: TRBV7-2; CDR3 protein: CASSRPDRGSYEQYF; CDR3 DNA: TGTGCCAGCAGCCGTCCGGACAGGGGGTCCTACGAGCAGTACTTC
clone size: NA; J gene: TRBJ2-3; D gene: TRBD2; V gene: TRBV4-3; CDR3 protein: CASSQEPASGASWDTQYF; CDR3 DNA: TGCGCCAGCAGCCAAGAACCCGCTAGCGGGGCGTCCTGGGATACGCAGTATTTT
clone size: NA; J gene: TRBJ1-6; D gene: NA; V gene: TRBV7-2; CDR3 protein: CASSRTGNGDSPLHF; CDR3 DNA: TGTGCCAGCAGCCGTACCGGGAACGGGGATTCACCCCTCCACTTT
clone size: NA; J gene: TRBJ2-7; D gene: NA; V gene: TRBV9; CDR3 protein: CASSVDQSAYEQYF; CDR3 DNA: TGTGCCAGCAGCGTAGACCAGTCCGCCTACGAGCAGTACTTC
clone size: NA; J gene: TRBJ2-5; D gene: TRBD1; V gene: TRBV7-9; CDR3 protein: CASSLYGTVQETQYF; CDR3 DNA: TGTGCCAGCAGCTTATACGGGACAGTCCAAGAGACCCAGTACTTC
clone size: once; J gene: TRBJ1-5; D gene: TRBD1; V gene: TRBV5-1; CDR3 protein: CASSLGQDNQPQHF; CDR3 DNA: TGCGCCAGCAGCTTAGGACAGGACAATCAGCCCCAGCATTTT
clone size: NA; J gene: TRBJ2-5; D gene: NA; V gene: TRBV5-6; CDR3 protein: CASSLDPVSETQYF; CDR3 DNA: TGTGCCAGCAGCTTGGATCCGGTATCAGAGACCCAGTACTTC
clone size: NA; J gene: TRBJ2-5; D gene: NA; V gene: TRBV20-1; CDR3 protein: CSAGTQETQYF; CDR3 DNA: TGCAGCGCAGGCACCCAAGAGACCCAGTACTTC
clone size: NA; J gene: TRBJ1-4; D gene: TRBD1; V gene: TRBV27; CDR3 protein: CASSFYRGERKLFF; CDR3 DNA: TGTGCCAGCAGTTTCTACAGGGGCGAGAGAAAACTGTTTTTT
clone size: NA; J gene: TRBJ1-5; D gene: TRBD1; V gene: TRBV19; CDR3 protein: CASISRTGATGNQPQHF; CDR3 DNA: TGTGCCAGTATAAGTCGGACAGGGGCTACCGGCAATCAGCCCCAGCATTTT
clone size: NA; J gene: TRBJ1-4; D gene: NA; V gene: TRBV5-6; CDR3 protein: CASSGGTRNEKLFF; CDR3 DNA: TGTGCCAGCAGTGGGGGCACGAGAAATGAAAAACTGTTTTTT
clone size: NA; J gene: TRBJ1-1; D gene: TRBD1; V gene: TRBV10-3; CDR3 protein: CAIKGQGILNTEAFF; CDR3 DNA: TGTGCCATCAAGGGACAGGGAATTTTGAACACTGAAGCTTTCTTT
clone size: NA; J gene: TRBJ1-1; D gene: NA; V gene: TRBV10-3; CDR3 protein: CAISEYSMNTEAFF; CDR3 DNA: TGTGCCATCAGTGAGTACAGCATGAACACTGAAGCTTTCTTT
clone size: NA; J gene: TRBJ2-1; D gene: NA; V gene: TRBV5-1; CDR3 protein: CASSLDSYNEQFF; CDR3 DNA: TGCGCCAGCAGCTTGGACAGTTACAATGAGCAGTTCTTC
clone size: NA; J gene: TRBJ1-1; D gene: TRBD1; V gene: TRBV12-5; CDR3 protein: CASGLGLTSQGAGTEAFF; CDR3 DNA: TGTGCTAGTGGTTTGGGCCTTACGTCGCAGGGGGCTGGGACTGAAGCTTTCTTT
clone size: NA; J gene: TRBJ2-7; D gene: TRBD1; V gene: TRBV7-9; CDR3 protein: CASSPSGTGGLEQYF; CDR3 DNA: TGTGCCAGCAGCCCAAGTGGGACAGGGGGCCTCGAGCAGTACTTC
clone size: NA; J gene: TRBJ2-2; D gene: NA; V gene: TRBV19; CDR3 protein: CASRPTVPPTNTGELFF; CDR3 DNA: TGTGCCAGTAGGCCGACAGTCCCCCCCACGAACACCGGGGAGCTGTTTTTT
clone size: NA; J gene: TRBJ2-1; D gene: NA; V gene: TRBV7-9; CDR3 protein: CASIPGGFSYNEQFF; CDR3 DNA: TGTGCCAGCATTCCTGGGGGGTTCTCCTACAATGAGCAGTTCTTC
clone size: NA; J gene: TRBJ1-5; D gene: NA; V gene: TRBV7-2; CDR3 protein: CASSFGRGNQPQHF; CDR3 DNA: TGTGCCAGCAGCTTCGGCAGGGGAAATCAGCCCCAGCATTTT
clone size: NA; J gene: TRBJ1-5; D gene: NA; V gene: TRBV7-8; CDR3 protein: CASSFRGEPQHF; CDR3 DNA: TGTGCCAGCAGCTTCCGAGGTGAGCCCCAGCATTTT